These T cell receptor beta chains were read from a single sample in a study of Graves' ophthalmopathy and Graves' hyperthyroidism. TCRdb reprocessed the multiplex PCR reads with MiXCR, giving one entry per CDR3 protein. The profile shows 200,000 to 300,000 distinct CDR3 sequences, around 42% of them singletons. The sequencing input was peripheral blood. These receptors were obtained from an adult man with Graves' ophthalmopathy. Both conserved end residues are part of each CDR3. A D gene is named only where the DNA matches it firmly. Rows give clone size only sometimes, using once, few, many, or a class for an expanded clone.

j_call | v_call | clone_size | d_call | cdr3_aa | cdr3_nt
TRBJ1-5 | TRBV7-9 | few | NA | CASSLSTGGNQPQHF | TGTGCCAGCAGCTTAAGTACAGGAGGGAATCAGCCCCAGCATTTT
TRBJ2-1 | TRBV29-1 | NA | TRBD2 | CSVEDYLAGEINEQFF | TGCAGCGTTGAAGATTACCTAGCGGGGGAGATCAATGAGCAGTTCTTC
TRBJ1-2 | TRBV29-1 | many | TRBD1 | CSAQGGFDGYTF | TGCAGCGCCCAGGGGGGGTTCGATGGCTACACCTTC
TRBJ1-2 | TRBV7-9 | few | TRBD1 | CASSKWDRLDGYGYTF | TGTGCCAGCAGCAAGTGGGACAGGCTTGACGGTTATGGCTACACCTTC
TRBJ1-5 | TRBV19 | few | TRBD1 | CASSVTGVGDQPQHF | TGTGCCAGTAGTGTCACAGGGGTTGGGGATCAGCCCCAGCATTTT
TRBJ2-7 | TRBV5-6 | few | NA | CASSLGPIYREIYEQYF | TGTGCCAGCAGCTTGGGACCTATATACCGGGAGATCTACGAGCAGTACTTC
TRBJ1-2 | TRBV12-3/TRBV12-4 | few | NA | CASSTGPGSYTF | TGTGCCAGCAGCACCGGACCAGGATCCTACACCTTC
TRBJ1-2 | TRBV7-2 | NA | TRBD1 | CASSRSRTGQSGYIF | TGTGCCAGCAGCCGATCTAGGACAGGGCAATCTGGCTACATCTTC
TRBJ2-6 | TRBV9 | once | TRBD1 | CASSQGLGQGARGANVLTF | TGTGCCAGCAGCCAAGGGTTGGGACAGGGGGCGCGAGGGGCCAACGTCCTGACTTTC
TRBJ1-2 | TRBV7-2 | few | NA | CASRVAGRGYGYTF | TGTGCCAGCAGGGTGGCAGGCAGGGGCTATGGCTACACCTTC
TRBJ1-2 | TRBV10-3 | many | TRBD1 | CAISLDRVEGYTF | TGTGCCATCAGTTTAGACAGGGTAGAAGGCTACACCTTC
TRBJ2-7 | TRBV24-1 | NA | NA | CATSDSVRANTGGEQYF | TGTGCCACCAGTGACTCTGTTAGAGCGAACACCGGGGGCGAGCAGTACTTC
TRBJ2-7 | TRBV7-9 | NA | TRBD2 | CASSFGLRIGAGGPHEQYF | TGTGCCAGCAGCTTCGGTCTGAGGATTGGGGCGGGAGGCCCCCACGAGCAGTACTTC
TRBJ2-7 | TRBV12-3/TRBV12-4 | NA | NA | CASSFRLSYEQYF | TGTGCCAGCAGTTTTAGGTTATCCTACGAGCAGTACTTC
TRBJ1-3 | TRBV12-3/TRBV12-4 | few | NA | CASSNSGSGGNTIYF | TGTGCCAGCAGTAACTCGGGGTCGGGAGGAAACACCATATATTTT
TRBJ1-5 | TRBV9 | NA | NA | CASSAGDSNQPQHF | TGTGCCAGCAGCGCGGGGGATAGCAATCAGCCCCAGCATTTT
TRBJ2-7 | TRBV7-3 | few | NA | CASSLAAGGTYEQYF | TGTGCCAGCAGCTTAGCTGCAGGGGGGACCTACGAGCAGTACTTC
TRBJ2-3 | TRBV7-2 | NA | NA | CASSFRTATDTQYF | TGTGCCAGCAGCTTCCGGACAGCGACAGATACGCAGTATTTT
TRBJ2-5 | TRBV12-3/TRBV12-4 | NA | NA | CASQSLETQYF | TGTGCCAGCCAGTCTTTGGAGACCCAGTACTTC
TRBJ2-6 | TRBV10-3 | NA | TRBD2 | CAISDSGTPGANVLTF | TGTGCCATCAGTGATAGCGGGACTCCTGGGGCCAACGTCCTGACTTTC
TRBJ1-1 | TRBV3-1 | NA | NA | CASSQQGRLAFF | TGTGCCAGCAGCCAACAGGGGCGCCTCGCTTTCTTT
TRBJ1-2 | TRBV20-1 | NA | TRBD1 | CSAFSFGQGDGYTF | TGCAGTGCATTTTCCTTTGGACAGGGAGATGGCTACACCTTC
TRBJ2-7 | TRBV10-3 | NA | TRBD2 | CAISEPGLAEDCEQYF | TGTGCCATCAGTGAGCCGGGACTAGCCGAAGACTGCGAGCAGTACTTC
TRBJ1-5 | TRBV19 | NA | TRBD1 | CASQTGVNQPQHF | TGTGCCAGCCAGACAGGGGTCAATCAGCCCCAGCATTTT
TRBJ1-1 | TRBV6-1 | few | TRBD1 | CAILDRPFFTEAFF | TGTGCCATCCTGGACAGGCCCTTTTTCACTGAAGCTTTCTTT
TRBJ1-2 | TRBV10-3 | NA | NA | CASSEKGFWYGYTF | TGTGCCAGCAGTGAAAAAGGGTTTTGGTATGGCTACACCTTC
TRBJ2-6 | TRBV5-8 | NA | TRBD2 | CASSSASGTTPLGANVLTF | TGTGCCAGCAGCTCCGCCTCCGGGACTACCCCCCTAGGGGCCAACGTCCTGACTTTC
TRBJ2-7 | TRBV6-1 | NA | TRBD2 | CASIEASGGSEQYF | TGTGCCAGCATAGAGGCTAGCGGGGGGAGCGAGCAGTACTTC
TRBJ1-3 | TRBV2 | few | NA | CASSVYFSNTIYF | TGTGCCAGCAGTGTGTACTTTAGCAACACCATATATTTT
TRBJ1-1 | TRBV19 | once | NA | CASSIAFEGDAEAFF | TGTGCCAGTAGCATAGCATTCGAGGGGGACGCTGAAGCTTTCTTT
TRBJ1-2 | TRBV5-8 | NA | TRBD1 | CASSPWTGGHGYTF | TGTGCCAGCAGCCCATGGACAGGGGGCCATGGCTACACCTTC
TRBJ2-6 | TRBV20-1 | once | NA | CSARDIGSSGANVLTF | TGCAGTGCTAGAGATATAGGGAGCTCTGGGGCCAACGTCCTGACTTTC
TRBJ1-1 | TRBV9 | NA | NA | CASSVAPTTEAFF | TGTGCCAGCAGCGTAGCCCCCACGACTGAAGCTTTCTTT
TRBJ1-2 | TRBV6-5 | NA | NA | CASSTRGGYTF | TGTGCCAGCAGTACCCGGGGTGGCTACACCTTC
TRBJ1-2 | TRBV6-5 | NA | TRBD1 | CASSYSTGGGYTF | TGTGCCAGCAGTTACTCTACAGGGGGTGGCTACACCTTC
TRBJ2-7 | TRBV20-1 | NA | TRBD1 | CSAGIHRGHSYEQYF | TGCAGTGCTGGGATACACAGGGGCCACTCCTACGAGCAGTACTTC
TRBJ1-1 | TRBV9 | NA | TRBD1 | CASSAGTGETEAFF | TGTGCCAGCAGCGCCGGGACAGGGGAAACTGAAGCTTTCTTT
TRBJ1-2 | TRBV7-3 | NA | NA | CASSLLREGDYGYTF | TGTGCCAGCAGCTTATTAAGGGAGGGGGACTATGGCTACACCTTC
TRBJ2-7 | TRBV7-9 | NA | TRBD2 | CASSLVSGSTYEQYF | TGTGCCAGCAGCTTAGTTAGCGGGAGTACCTACGAGCAGTACTTC
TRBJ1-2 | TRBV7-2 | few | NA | CASSLARVYGYTF | TGTGCCAGCAGCTTAGCCAGGGTCTATGGCTACACCTTC
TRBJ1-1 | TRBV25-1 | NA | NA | CASRVSTEAFF | TGTGCCAGCAGGGTTTCAACTGAAGCTTTCTTT
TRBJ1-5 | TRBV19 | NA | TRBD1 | CASSRTGTTREPQHF | TGTGCCAGTAGCAGGACAGGGACCACCCGCGAGCCCCAGCATTTT
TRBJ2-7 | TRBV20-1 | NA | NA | CSAREQVAGEQYF | TGCAGTGCTAGAGAGCAGGTCGCAGGCGAGCAGTACTTC
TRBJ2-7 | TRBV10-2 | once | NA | CASSEGRLEQYF | TGTGCCAGCAGTGAAGGGCGGCTCGAGCAGTACTTC
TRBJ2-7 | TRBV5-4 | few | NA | CASSLAEGAYEQYF | TGTGCCAGCAGCTTGGCAGAGGGTGCCTACGAGCAGTACTTC
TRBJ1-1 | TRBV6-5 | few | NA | CASSYSRNTEAFF | TGTGCCAGCAGTTACTCGAGGAACACTGAAGCTTTCTTT
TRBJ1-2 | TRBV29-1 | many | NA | CSVRTLYGYTF | TGCAGCGTCCGTACGCTCTATGGCTACACCTTC
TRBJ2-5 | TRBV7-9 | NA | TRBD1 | CASSLPGTGGVETQYF | TGTGCCAGCAGCCTACCCGGGACAGGGGGTGTTGAGACCCAGTACTTC
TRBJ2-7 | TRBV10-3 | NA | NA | CASSLVSGPIYEQYF | TGTGCCAGCAGTTTGGTTTCTGGACCTATCTACGAGCAGTACTTC
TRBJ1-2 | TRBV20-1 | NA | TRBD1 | CSAKGGGYGYTF | TGCAGTGCTAAAGGGGGCGGCTATGGCTACACCTTC
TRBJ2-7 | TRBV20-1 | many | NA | CSASSRLSYEQYF | TGCAGTGCTTCTTCCAGGCTTTCCTACGAGCAGTACTTC
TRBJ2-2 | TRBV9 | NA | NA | CASSVTWGTGELFF | TGTGCCAGCAGCGTGACCTGGGGCACCGGGGAGCTGTTTTTT
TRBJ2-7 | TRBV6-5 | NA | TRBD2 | CASSLRLAGVYEQYF | TGTGCCAGCAGTCTCCGACTAGCGGGAGTCTACGAGCAGTACTTC
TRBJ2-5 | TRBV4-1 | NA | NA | CASSRDGGTQYF | TGCGCCAGCAGCCGGGATGGGGGGACCCAGTACTTC
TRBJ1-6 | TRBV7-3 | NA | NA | CASSFSGNSPLHF | TGTGCCAGCAGCTTCTCGGGTAATTCACCCCTCCACTTT
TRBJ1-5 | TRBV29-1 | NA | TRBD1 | CSVTAGTGGYQPQHF | TGCAGTGTTACAGCCGGGACAGGGGGCTATCAGCCCCAGCATTTT